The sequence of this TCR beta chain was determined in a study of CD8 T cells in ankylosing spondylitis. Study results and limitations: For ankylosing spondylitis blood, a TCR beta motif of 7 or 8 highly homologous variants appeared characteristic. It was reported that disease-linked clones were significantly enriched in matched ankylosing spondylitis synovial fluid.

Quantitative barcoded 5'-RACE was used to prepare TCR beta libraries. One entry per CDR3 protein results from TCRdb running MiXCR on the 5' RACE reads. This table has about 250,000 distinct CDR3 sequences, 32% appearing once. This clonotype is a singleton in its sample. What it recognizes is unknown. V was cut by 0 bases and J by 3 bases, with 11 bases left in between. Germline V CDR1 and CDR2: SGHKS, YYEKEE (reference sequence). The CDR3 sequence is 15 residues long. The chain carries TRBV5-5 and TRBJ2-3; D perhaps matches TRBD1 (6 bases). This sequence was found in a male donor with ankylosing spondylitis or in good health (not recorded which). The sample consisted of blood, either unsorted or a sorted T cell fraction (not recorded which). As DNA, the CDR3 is TGTGCCAGCAGCTTGGAGGGGGATGGAACAGATACGCAGTATTTT. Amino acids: CASSLEGDGTDTQYF.